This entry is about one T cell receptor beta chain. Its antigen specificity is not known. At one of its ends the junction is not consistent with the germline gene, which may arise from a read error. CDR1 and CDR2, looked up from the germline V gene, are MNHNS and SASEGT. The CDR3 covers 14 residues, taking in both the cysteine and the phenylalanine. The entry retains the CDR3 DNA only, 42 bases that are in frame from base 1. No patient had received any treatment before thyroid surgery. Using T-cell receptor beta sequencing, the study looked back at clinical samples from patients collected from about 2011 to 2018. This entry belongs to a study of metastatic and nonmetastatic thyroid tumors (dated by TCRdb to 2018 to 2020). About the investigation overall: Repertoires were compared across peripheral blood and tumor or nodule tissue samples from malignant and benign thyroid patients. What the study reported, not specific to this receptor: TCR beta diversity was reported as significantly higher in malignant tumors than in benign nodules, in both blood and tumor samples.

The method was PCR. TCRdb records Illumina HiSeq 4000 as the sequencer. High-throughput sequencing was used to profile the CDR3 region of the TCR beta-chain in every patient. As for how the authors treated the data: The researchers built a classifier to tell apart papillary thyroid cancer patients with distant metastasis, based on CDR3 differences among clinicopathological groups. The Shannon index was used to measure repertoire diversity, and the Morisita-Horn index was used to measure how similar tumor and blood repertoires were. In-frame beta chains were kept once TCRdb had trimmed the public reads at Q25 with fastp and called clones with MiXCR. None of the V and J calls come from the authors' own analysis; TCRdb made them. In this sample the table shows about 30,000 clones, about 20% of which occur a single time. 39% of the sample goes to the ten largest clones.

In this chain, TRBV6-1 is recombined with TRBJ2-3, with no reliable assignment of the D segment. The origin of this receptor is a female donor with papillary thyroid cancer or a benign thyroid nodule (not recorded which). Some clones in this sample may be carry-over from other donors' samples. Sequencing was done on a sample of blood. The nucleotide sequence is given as TGTTCCAGCAGTTCGCGGTATTTGGCAGATACGCAGTATTTT. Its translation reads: CSSSSRYLADTQYF.